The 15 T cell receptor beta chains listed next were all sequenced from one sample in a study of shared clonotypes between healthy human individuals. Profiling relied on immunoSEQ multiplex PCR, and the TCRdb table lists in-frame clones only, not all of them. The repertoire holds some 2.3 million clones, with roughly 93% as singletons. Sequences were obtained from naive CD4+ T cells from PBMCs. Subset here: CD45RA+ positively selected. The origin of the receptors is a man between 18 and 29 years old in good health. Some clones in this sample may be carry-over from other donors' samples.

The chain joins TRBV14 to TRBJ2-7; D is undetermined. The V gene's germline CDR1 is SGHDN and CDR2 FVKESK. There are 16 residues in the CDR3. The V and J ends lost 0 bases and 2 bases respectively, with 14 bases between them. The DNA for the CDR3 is TGTGCCAGCAGCCAAGACGCCCTTTCTCTCGCCTACGAGCAGTACTTC. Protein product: CASSQDALSLAYEQYF. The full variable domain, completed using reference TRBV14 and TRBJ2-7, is EAGVTQFPSHSVIEKGQTVTLRCDPISGHDNLYWYRRVMGKEIKFLLHFVKESKQDESGMPNNRFLAERTGGTYSTLKVQPAELEDSGVYFCASSQDALSLAYEQYFGPGTRLTVT.

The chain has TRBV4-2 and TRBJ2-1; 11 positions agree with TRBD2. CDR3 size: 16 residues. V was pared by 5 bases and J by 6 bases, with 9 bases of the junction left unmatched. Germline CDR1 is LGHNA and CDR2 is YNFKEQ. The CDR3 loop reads CASSGMTSGKANEQFF. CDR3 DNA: TGTGCCAGCAGCGGAATGACTAGCGGGAAAGCCAATGAGCAGTTCTTC.

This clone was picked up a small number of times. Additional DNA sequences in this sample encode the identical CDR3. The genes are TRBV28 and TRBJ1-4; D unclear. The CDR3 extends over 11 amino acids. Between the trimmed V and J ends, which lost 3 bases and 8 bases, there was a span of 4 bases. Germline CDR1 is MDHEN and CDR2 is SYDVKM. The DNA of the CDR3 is TGTGCCAGCAGTTTGGAGGAAAAACTGTTTTTT. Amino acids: CASSLEEKLFF.

CDR3 loop: CATSEGGSGSETQYF. DNA of the CDR3: TGTGCCACCAGTGAAGGGGGTAGCGGGTCAGAGACCCAGTACTTC. This sequence joins TRBV15 and TRBJ2-5, with D perhaps TRBD2 (7 bases). CDR3 length: 15 amino acids. CDR1 and CDR2 (germline): LNHNV, YYDKDF (reference sequence). Trimming took off 6 bases at V and 4 bases at J, with 18 bases between the two ends.

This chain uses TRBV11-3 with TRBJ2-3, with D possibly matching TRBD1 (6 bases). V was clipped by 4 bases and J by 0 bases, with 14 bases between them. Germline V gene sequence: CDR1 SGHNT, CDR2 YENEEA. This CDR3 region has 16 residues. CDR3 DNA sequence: TGTGCCAGCAGCTATCAGACAGGATCTAGCACAGATACGCAGTATTTT. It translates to CASSYQTGSSTDTQYF.

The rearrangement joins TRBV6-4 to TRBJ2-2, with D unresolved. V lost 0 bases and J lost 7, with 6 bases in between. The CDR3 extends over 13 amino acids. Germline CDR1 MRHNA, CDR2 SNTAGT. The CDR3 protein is CASSDSKHGELFF. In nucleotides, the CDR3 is TGTGCCAGCAGTGACTCGAAACACGGGGAGCTGTTTTTT.

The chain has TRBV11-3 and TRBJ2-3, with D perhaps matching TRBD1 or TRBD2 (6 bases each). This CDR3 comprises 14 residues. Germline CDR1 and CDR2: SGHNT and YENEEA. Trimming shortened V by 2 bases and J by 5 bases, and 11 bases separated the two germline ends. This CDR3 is CASSLRGAEDTQYF. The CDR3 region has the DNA TGTGCCAGCAGCTTAAGGGGGGCTGAAGATACGCAGTATTTT.

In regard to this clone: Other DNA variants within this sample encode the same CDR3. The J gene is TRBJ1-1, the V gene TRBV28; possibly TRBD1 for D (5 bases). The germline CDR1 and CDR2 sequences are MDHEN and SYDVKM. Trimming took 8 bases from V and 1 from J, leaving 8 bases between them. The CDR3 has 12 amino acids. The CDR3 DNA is TGTGCCAGCGGGAGGGGGAACACTGAAGCTTTCTTT. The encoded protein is CASGRGNTEAFF.

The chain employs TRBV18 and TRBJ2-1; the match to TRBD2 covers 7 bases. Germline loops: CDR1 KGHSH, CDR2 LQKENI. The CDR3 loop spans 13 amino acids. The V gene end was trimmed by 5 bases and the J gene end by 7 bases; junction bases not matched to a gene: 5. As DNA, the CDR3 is TGTGCCAGCTCAACGGGACTATGGAATGAGCAGTTCTTC. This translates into CASSTGLWNEQFF.

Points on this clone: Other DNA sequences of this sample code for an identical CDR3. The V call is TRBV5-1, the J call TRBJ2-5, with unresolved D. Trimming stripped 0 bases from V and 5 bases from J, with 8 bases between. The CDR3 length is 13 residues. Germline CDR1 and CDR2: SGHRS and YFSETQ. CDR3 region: CASSLASLETQYF. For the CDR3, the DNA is TGCGCCAGCAGCTTGGCCAGTTTGGAGACCCAGTACTTC.

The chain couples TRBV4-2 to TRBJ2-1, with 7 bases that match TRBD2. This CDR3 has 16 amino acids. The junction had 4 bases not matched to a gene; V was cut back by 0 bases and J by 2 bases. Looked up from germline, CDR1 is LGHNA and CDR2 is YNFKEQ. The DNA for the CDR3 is TGTGCCAGCAGCCAAGAAGGAGGGAGGGCCTACAATGAGCAGTTCTTC. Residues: CASSQEGGRAYNEQFF.

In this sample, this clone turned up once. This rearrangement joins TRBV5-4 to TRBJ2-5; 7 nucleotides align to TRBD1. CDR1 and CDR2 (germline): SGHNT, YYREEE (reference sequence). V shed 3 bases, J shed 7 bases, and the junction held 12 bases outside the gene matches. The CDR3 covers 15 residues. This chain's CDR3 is CASSSLGQDPGTQYF. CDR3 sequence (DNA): TGTGCCAGCAGCTCTCTAGGACAGGACCCGGGGACCCAGTACTTC.

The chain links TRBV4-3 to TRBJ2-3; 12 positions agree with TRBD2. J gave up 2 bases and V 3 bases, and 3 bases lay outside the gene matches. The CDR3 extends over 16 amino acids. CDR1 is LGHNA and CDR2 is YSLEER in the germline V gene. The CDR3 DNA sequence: TGCGCCAGCAGCCACACTAGCGGGAGGAACACAGATACGCAGTATTTT. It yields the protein CASSHTSGRNTDTQYF.

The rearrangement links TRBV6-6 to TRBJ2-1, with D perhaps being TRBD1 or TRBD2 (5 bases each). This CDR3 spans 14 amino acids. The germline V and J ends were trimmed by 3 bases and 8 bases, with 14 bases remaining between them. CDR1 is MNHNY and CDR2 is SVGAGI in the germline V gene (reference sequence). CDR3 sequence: CASSYGGSSDEQFF. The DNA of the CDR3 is TGTGCCAGCAGTTATGGGGGATCAAGCGATGAGCAGTTCTTC.

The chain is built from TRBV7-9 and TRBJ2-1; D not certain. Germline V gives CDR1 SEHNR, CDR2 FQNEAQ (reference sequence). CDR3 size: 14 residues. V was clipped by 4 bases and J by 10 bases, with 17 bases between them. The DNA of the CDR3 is TGTGCCAGCAGCTCCGCGTACCTGATTCAGGAGCAGTTCTTC. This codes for CASSSAYLIQEQFF.